These T cell receptor beta chains were read from a single sample in a study of neoadjuvant anti-PD-1 for oral cavity cancer. The table came from immunoSEQ multiplex PCR; TCRdb's copy has only in-frame clones and leaves some out. The sample shows roughly 13,000 clones, roughly 73% of them seen only once. This specimen consisted of PBMCs, obtained after nivolumab (anti-PD-1) treatment. These receptors were taken from a person between 40 and 80 years old with oral cavity squamous cell carcinoma. CDR3s include the opening cysteine and the closing phenylalanine or tryptophan. D genes are given only for firm matches. A row's size may be missing; if present it is once, few, many or a size class.

TRBV2	TRBJ1-2	-	-	CASKDGQNYGYTF	TGTGCCAGCAAGGACGGACAGAACTATGGCTACACCTTC
TRBV10-3	TRBJ2-1	TRBD2	-	CAISERTSGRALNEQFF	TGTGCCATCAGTGAACGGACTAGCGGGAGGGCCCTCAATGAGCAGTTCTTC
TRBV15	TRBJ2-3	-	once	CATSRDFGTDTQYF	TGTGCCACCAGCAGAGATTTCGGCACAGATACGCAGTATTTT
TRBV5-4	TRBJ2-2	-	-	CASSLKKSADDTGELFF	TGTGCCAGCAGCTTGAAGAAGTCAGCGGATGACACCGGGGAGCTGTTTTTT
TRBV2	TRBJ1-1	TRBD1	-	CASDGQGLNTEAFF	TGTGCCAGCGACGGACAGGGCCTGAACACTGAAGCTTTCTTT
TRBV14	TRBJ1-2	-	-	CASSQDLGAYGYTF	TGTGCCAGCAGCCAAGATCTAGGGGCCTATGGCTACACCTTC
TRBV7-3	TRBJ2-3	-	-	CASSPLGAGDTQYF	TGTGCCAGCAGCCCCCTTGGAGCGGGAGATACGCAGTATTTT
TRBV30	TRBJ1-1	-	once	CAWSLWGATEAFF	TGTGCCTGGAGTTTATGGGGGGCCACTGAAGCTTTCTTT
TRBV19	TRBJ2-1	TRBD2	-	CASSILAGGFYEQFF	TGTGCCAGTAGTATACTAGCGGGAGGGTTCTATGAGCAGTTCTTC
TRBV11-2	TRBJ2-6	TRBD1	-	CASRRPGQGISGANVLTF	TGTGCCAGCAGGCGTCCGGGACAGGGTATTTCTGGGGCCAACGTCCTGACTTTC
TRBV7-6	TRBJ2-2	TRBD2	-	CASSHHSGAVPGELFF	TGTGCCAGCAGCCACCATAGCGGGGCAGTCCCCGGGGAGCTGTTTTTT
TRBV7-9	TRBJ1-4	TRBD1	once	CASSLAGGSEKLFF	TGTGCCAGCAGCTTAGCAGGGGGCAGTGAAAAACTGTTTTTT
TRBV2	TRBJ1-5	-	few	CASSEAGQGYGQPQHF	TGTGCCAGCAGTGAAGCCGGGCAGGGCTATGGACAGCCCCAGCATTTT
TRBV6-1	TRBJ2-2	-	few	CASSEGETGELFF	TGTGCCAGCAGTGAGGGGGAGACCGGGGAGCTGTTTTTT
TRBV5-4	TRBJ2-6	TRBD1	-	CASSLQQGVNSGANVLTF	TGTGCCAGCAGCTTGCAACAGGGGGTGAACTCTGGGGCCAACGTCCTGACTTTC
TRBV2	TRBJ2-1	TRBD1	-	CASSLTGEYNEQFF	TGTGCCAGCAGTTTGACAGGGGAGTACAATGAGCAGTTCTTC
TRBV6-1	TRBJ2-1	TRBD1	-	CASSAGTGSYNEQFF	TGTGCCAGCTCAGCCGGGACAGGGAGCTACAATGAGCAGTTCTTC
TRBV19	TRBJ2-7	-	-	CASSIDAATADYEQYF	TGTGCCAGTAGTATAGATGCGGCGACAGCCGACTACGAGCAGTACTTC